This record concerns one TCR beta chain sequence. Its antigen is undetermined. This sample was included in a study of OX40 agonist ivuxolimab in advanced cancers. Background on the study: The patients' treatment was ivuxolimab, an agonistic anti-OX40 (CD134) antibody. Study findings and constraints: The mean number of expanded clones was higher in CD8+ T cells than in CD4+. Blood T cells, both CD4+ and CD8+, expanded clonally by week 6 at 0.1 to 3.0 mg/kg.

No patient had autoimmune disease or received systemic immunosuppression. TCRdb's table, derived via immunoSEQ multiplex PCR, lists solely in-frame clones and lacks some. The sample lists fewer than 70,000 clones; roughly 87% were seen once. This CDR3 is built from 16 residues. J was trimmed by 0 bases and V by 5 bases; bases with no gene match: 6. Germline V gene lookup returns CDR1 LNHDA and CDR2 SQIVND (reference sequence). Sequencing used CD4+ or CD8+ T cells sorted from blood, obtained in a trial of the OX40 agonist ivuxolimab. This sequence was found in an adult with an advanced solid tumor such as melanoma, head and neck, liver or kidney cancer. V gene TRBV19 combines with J gene TRBJ2-7; TRBD2 aligns across 11 bases. The CDR3 DNA is TGTGCCAGTAGTTCGGGGACTAGCGGAACCTCCTACGAGCAGTACTTC. Its protein is CASSSGTSGTSYEQYF.